Listed below are T cell receptor beta chains from one sample, sequenced in a study of T cells in localized non-small cell lung cancer. TCRdb's table, derived via immunoSEQ multiplex PCR, lists solely in-frame clones and lacks some. The table has about 53,000 clones, roughly 88% seen once; the top ten hold about a sixth. Material: peripheral blood mononuclear cells, obtained before any cancer treatment. All receptors come from a man aged 40-75 years with stage III lung adenocarcinoma. Each CDR3 is given with its conserved first and last residue. D genes are given only for firm matches. Size is omitted from some rows. Given values are once, few, many or a class for expanded clones.

d_gene | j_gene | abundance | v_gene | CDR3nt | CDR3aa
- | TRBJ1-4 | - | TRBV11-2 | TGTGCCAGCAGCCTAGGACGGTCGTGGGAAAAACTGTTTTTT | CASSLGRSWEKLFF
- | TRBJ1-5 | - | TRBV19 | TGTGCCAGTATCGGGACGAGGGTGGATCAGCCCCAGCATTTT | CASIGTRVDQPQHF
TRBD2 | TRBJ2-7 | - | TRBV5-1 | TGCGCCAGCAGCTTGGCAGCTAGCGGGGGGTCCGAGCAGTACTTC | CASSLAASGGSEQYF
TRBD2 | TRBJ2-7 | - | TRBV7-6 | TGTGCCAGCAGCTTAGGCGGGGGGACCTACGAGCAGTACTTC | CASSLGGGTYEQYF
- | TRBJ1-1 | - | TRBV7-9 | TGTGCCAGCATGGAGACTACGAACACTGAAGCTTTCTTT | CASMETTNTEAFF
TRBD1 | TRBJ1-1 | - | TRBV19 | TGTGCCAGTAGTAGTCAGGGGGGGATGAACACTGAAGCTTTCTTT | CASSSQGGMNTEAFF
TRBD2 | TRBJ2-7 | - | TRBV6-6 | TGTGCCAGCACCGACGGAGCGGGGGGGACCTACGAGCAGTACTTC | CASTDGAGGTYEQYF
- | TRBJ1-1 | - | TRBV6-1 | TGTGCCAGCAGTGCATACCTTCCGAACACTGAAGCTTTCTTT | CASSAYLPNTEAFF
- | TRBJ1-4 | - | TRBV7-9 | TGTGCCAGCAGCTTAGTGGGTGACAACCGAGAAAAACTGTTTTTT | CASSLVGDNREKLFF
TRBD2 | TRBJ2-5 | - | TRBV7-9 | TGTGCCAGCAGCCCAGGATTAGCGGGAGGGCAAGAGACCCAGTACTTC | CASSPGLAGGQETQYF
- | TRBJ2-2 | once | TRBV6-5 | TGTGCCAGCAGTCCCGGGAGTATAGAAACCGGGGAGCTGTTTTTT | CASSPGSIETGELFF
- | TRBJ2-4 | once | TRBV7-2 | TGTGCCAGCAGCTCCCAAAGCAGTATAGGGGGAATTCAGTACTTC | CASSSQSSIGGIQYF
- | TRBJ1-5 | - | TRBV27 | TGTGCCAGCAGTTTAAACGTCGAACAGCCCCAGCATTTT | CASSLNVEQPQHF
- | TRBJ2-7 | - | TRBV5-1 | TGCGCCAGCAGCCCGATGACGGCCTACTACGAGCAGTACTTC | CASSPMTAYYEQYF
TRBD2 | TRBJ2-5 | - | TRBV11-2 | TGTGCCAGCAGCCCCGTTCCTAGCGGGGGACACCAAGAGACCCAGTACTTC | CASSPVPSGGHQETQYF
- | TRBJ1-5 | once | TRBV5-5 | TGTGCCAGCAGCTTAAACCGTGATCAGCCCCAGCATTTT | CASSLNRDQPQHF
- | TRBJ2-7 | once | TRBV28 | TGTGCCAGCAGTCCTCCTCACGAGGGCAGCTACGAGCAGTACTTC | CASSPPHEGSYEQYF
TRBD1 | TRBJ1-2 | - | TRBV14 | TGTGCCAGCAGCCCCGGGACAGGGGAGAAAGGCTATGGCTACACCTTC | CASSPGTGEKGYGYTF
- | TRBJ2-3 | medium-sized | TRBV28 | TGTGCCAGCAGTCTCCGCCCAGGGGCAGGGAAGGATACGCAGTATTTT | CASSLRPGAGKDTQYF
- | TRBJ1-1 | - | TRBV5-1 | TGCGCCAGTTGGGACGCCCCCACTGAAGCTTTCTTT | CASWDAPTEAFF
- | TRBJ1-6 | - | TRBV9 | TGTGCCAGCAGCCCCTACGGGGGAAATTCACCCCTCCACTTT | CASSPYGGNSPLHF
TRBD2 | TRBJ2-3 | - | TRBV5-1 | TGCGCCAGCAGCTTACGGACTAGCGGCACAGATACGCAGTATTTT | CASSLRTSGTDTQYF
- | TRBJ2-1 | once | TRBV9 | TGTGCCAGCAGCCCCCGGGACGACAATGAGCAGTTCTTC | CASSPRDDNEQFF
- | TRBJ1-1 | once | TRBV19 | TGTGCCAGTAGTATGGTACAGGGCGGGGCTGAAGCTTTCTTT | CASSMVQGGAEAFF
TRBD1 | TRBJ1-2 | - | TRBV18 | TGTGCCAGCTCACCGACCCGGCAGGGGGCAGATGGCTACACCTTC | CASSPTRQGADGYTF
- | TRBJ2-7 | - | TRBV18 | TGTGCCAGCTCACCTACTGACAGGCCCTCCTACGAGCAGTACTTC | CASSPTDRPSYEQYF
- | TRBJ2-3 | - | TRBV7-9 | TGTGCCAGCGCCGCTAGCACAGATACGCAGTATTTT | CASAASTDTQYF
- | TRBJ1-5 | - | TRBV5-6 | TGTGCCAGCAGCTTGGGTCCCGAGAATCAGCCCCAGCATTTT | CASSLGPENQPQHF
- | TRBJ1-3 | - | TRBV19 | TGTGCCACCTTACCCGGGGGAAGCTCTGGAAACACCATATATTTT | CATLPGGSSGNTIYF
TRBD1 | TRBJ2-4 | - | TRBV7-9 | TGTGCCAGCAGCCGGGGACAGTCCCTAGCCAAAAACATTCAGTACTTC | CASSRGQSLAKNIQYF
- | TRBJ2-7 | - | TRBV30 | TGTGCCTTTTCTAGGACCTACGAGCAGTACTTC | CAFSRTYEQYF
- | TRBJ2-1 | few | TRBV5-5 | TGTGCCAGCAGCTTGGTAGGGTACAATGAGCAGTTCTTC | CASSLVGYNEQFF
TRBD2 | TRBJ2-5 | - | TRBV9 | TGTGCCAGCAGCGTTAGCGGGAGGGTGCTACCGGAGACCCAGTACTTC | CASSVSGRVLPETQYF
- | TRBJ2-7 | - | TRBV7-2 | TGTGCCAGCAGCTCCGACAACTCCTACGAGCAGTACTTC | CASSSDNSYEQYF
- | TRBJ1-3 | - | TRBV27 | TGTGCCAGCAGTTTATCGACACCTAGCTCTGGAAACACCATATATTTT | CASSLSTPSSGNTIYF